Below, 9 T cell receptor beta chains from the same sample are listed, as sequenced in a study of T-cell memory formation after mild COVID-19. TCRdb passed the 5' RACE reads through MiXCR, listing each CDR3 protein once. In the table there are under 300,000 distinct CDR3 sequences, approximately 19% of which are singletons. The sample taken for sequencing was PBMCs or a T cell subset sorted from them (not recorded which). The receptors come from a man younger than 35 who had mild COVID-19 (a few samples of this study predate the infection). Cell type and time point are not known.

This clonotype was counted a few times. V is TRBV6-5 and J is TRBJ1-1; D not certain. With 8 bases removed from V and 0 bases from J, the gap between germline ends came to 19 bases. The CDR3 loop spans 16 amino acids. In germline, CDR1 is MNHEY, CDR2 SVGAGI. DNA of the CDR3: TGTGCCAGCTGCCCTTATCTACAGTTCATGAACACTGAAGCTTTCTTT. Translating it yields CASCPYLQFMNTEAFF.

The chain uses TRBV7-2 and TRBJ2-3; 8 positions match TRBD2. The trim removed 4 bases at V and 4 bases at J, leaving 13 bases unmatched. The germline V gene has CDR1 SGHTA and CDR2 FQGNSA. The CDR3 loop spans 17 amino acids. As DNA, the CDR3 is TGTGCCAGCAGCTCACTGCCCCTAGCGGGTTTCGCAGATACGCAGTATTTT. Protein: CASSSLPLAGFADTQYF.

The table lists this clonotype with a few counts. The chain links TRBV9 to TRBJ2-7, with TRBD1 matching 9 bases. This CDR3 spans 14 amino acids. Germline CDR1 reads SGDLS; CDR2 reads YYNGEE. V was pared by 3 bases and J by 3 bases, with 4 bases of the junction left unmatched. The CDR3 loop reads CASSAGTGYYEQYF. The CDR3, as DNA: TGTGCCAGCAGCGCCGGGACAGGGTACTACGAGCAGTACTTC. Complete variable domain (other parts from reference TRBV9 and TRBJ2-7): DSGVTQTPKHLITATGQRVTLRCSPRSGDLSVYWYQQSLDQGLQFLIQYYNGEERAKGNILERFSAQQFPDLHSELNLSSLELGDSALYFCASSAGTGYYEQYFGPGTRLTVT.

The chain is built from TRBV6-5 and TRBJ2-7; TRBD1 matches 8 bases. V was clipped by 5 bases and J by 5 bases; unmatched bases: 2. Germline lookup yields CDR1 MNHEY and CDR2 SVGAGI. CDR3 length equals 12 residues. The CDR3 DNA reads TGTGCCAGCAGTCAGGGGGCAAACGAGCAGTACTTC. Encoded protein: CASSQGANEQYF.

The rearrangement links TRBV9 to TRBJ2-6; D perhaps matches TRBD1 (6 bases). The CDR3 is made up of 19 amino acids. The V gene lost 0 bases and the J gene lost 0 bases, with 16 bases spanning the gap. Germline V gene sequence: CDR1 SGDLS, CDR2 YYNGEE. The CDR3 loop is CASSVDRALYYSGANVLTF. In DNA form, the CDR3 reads TGTGCCAGCAGCGTAGACAGGGCCCTTTACTACTCTGGGGCCAACGTCCTGACTTTC.

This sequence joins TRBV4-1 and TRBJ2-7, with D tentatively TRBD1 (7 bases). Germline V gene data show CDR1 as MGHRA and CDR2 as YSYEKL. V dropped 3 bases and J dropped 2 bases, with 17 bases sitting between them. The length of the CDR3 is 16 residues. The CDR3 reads CASSQEGAGVTYEQYF. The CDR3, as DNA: TGCGCCAGCAGCCAGGAGGGGGCAGGGGTGACCTACGAGCAGTACTTC.

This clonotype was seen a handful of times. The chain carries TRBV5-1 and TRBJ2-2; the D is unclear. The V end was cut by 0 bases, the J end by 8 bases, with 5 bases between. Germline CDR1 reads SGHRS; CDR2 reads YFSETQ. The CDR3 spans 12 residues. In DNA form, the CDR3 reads TGCGCCAGCAGCTTGGGCCGGGGGGAGCTGTTTTTT. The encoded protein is CASSLGRGELFF.

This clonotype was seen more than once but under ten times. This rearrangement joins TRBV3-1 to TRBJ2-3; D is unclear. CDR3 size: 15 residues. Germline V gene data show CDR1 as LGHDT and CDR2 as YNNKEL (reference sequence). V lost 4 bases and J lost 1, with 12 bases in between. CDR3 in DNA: TGTGCCAGCAGCCCCAGGTCGTACGGCACAGATACGCAGTATTTT. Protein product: CASSPRSYGTDTQYF.

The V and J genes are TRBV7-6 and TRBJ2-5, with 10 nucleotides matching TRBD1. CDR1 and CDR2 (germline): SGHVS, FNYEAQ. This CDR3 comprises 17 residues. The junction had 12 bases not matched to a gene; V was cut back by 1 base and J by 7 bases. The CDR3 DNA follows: TGTGCCAGCAGCTTAGTTCAGGACAGGGGGTCGCGTGGGACCCAGTACTTC. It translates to CASSLVQDRGSRGTQYF.